Only a few counts were recorded for the clone carrying this TCR beta chain. Its antigen is unidentified. This CDR3 comprises 11 residues. The germline V gene encodes CDR1 SGHTA and CDR2 FQGTGA. Trimming cost V 6 bases and J 5 bases, with 4 bases left between them. Donors had no recently reported acute infections or vaccinations and were HIV-negative. Method: immunoSEQ multiplex PCR; TCRdb's copy keeps in-frame clones and lacks some. The sample holds some 1.4 million clones, more than 95% seen once. The data originate from a study of shared clonotypes between healthy human individuals. Overall study findings and caveats: Investigators expected sequencing depth to affect clonotype sharing among donors. Among non-shared clonotypes, generation probabilities were lower than among those shared by all four donors.

Sequenced sample: naive CD4+ T cells sorted from blood. Subset: CD45RA+ positively selected. V and J are TRBV7-3 and TRBJ2-2, with D unclear. The TCR comes from a man younger than 45 in good health. The DNA for the CDR3 is TGTGCCAGCAGTCGTACCGGGGAGCTGTTTTTT. It translates to CASSRTGELFF. The whole variable domain, filled in from reference TRBV7-3 and TRBJ2-2, reads GAGVSQTPSNKVTEKGKYVELRCDPISGHTALYWYRQSLGQGPEFLIYFQGTGAADDSGLPNDRFFAVRPEGSVSTLKIQRTERGDSAVYLCASSRTGELFFGEGSRLTVL.